This T cell receptor (beta chain) was profiled in a study of blood T cells in healthy people across ages. In its sample, this clonotype was seen a few times. A second PCR of 7 to 11 cycles used a sample-barcoded 5' primer and a J-beta primer mix. In TCRdb, the 5' RACE reads were re-called with MiXCR into one record per CDR3 protein. The table includes 790,000 or so distinct CDR3 sequences, 45% to 70% detected once. This TCR was recovered from a man aged 40-50 years in good health. The sample was blood.

The CDR3 DNA sequence: TGTGCCAGCAGCGCCCTGGACGGGCGGGGAAAACTGTTTTTT. It translates to CASSALDGRGKLFF. The chain has TRBV9 and TRBJ1-4; D not resolved. V was shortened by 3 bases and J by 10 bases, with 16 bases between the two germline ends. The CDR3 consists of 14 residues. The germline gives CDR1 SGDLS, CDR2 YYNGEE. Drawing the rest from reference TRBV9 and TRBJ1-4, the complete variable domain is DSGVTQTPKHLITATGQRVTLRCSPRSGDLSVYWYQQSLDQGLQFLIQYYNGEERAKGNILERFSAQQFPDLHSELNLSSLELGDSALYFCASSALDGRGKLFFGSGTQLSVL.